What follows are 32 T cell receptor beta chains derived from one specimen sequenced in a study of beta chain features in type 1 diabetes (dated by TCRdb to 2016 to 2019). The receptor library was made with the immunoSEQ multiplex PCR assay. The High Capacity cDNA Reverse Transcription Kit was used to reverse transcribe all of the isolated RNA, meaning that expressed TCRB transcripts were what got sequenced. As stored in TCRdb, this immuneACCESS dataset retains in-frame rearrangements with V and J assigned. A fraction of the clones does not appear; measured against another copy, unresolved V genes explain less than half of the discrepancy, and the remainder lacks a known reason. Within this sample are under 900,000 clones, with 17% of them counted one time only. 0.02% to 0.025% of the sample is taken by the ten largest. The sequenced sample consisted of naive CD4+ T cells from blood. In the paper's terms, the cell subset or site label means: true naive CD4+ T cells. The receptors derive from a woman aged 18-29 years in good health.

The chain employs TRBV28 and TRBJ2-3; D might be TRBD1 or TRBD2, each matching 6 bases. The CDR3 sequence is 14 residues long. Looked up from germline, CDR1 is MDHEN and CDR2 is SYDVKM. Trimming pared 8 bases from V and 5 bases from J, leaving 17 bases between. Here the CDR3 reads CASGLRGAKDTQYF. CDR3 nucleotide sequence: TGTGCCAGCGGGCTTAGGGGGGCGAAAGATACGCAGTATTTT.

This clone has a handful of counts. V usage is TRBV14 and J usage is TRBJ1-1; no firm D call. Germline CDR1 is SGHDN and CDR2 is FVKESK. The CDR3 has 12 amino acids. V was trimmed by 6 bases and J by 0 bases, leaving 5 bases between them. CDR3 residues: CASRTLNTEAFF. Written as DNA, the CDR3 is TGTGCCAGCAGAACCTTGAACACTGAAGCTTTCTTT.

Note on this clone: In the same sample, other DNA sequences code for this CDR3. V is TRBV9 and J is TRBJ1-2; possible D gene TRBD1, 6 bases. The CDR3 runs 13 residues. Deletions cut 2 bases from V and 2 bases from J, with 7 bases between. The germline V gene has CDR1 SGDLS and CDR2 YYNGEE. The CDR3 is CASSVDSNYGYTF. The DNA of the CDR3 is TGTGCCAGCAGCGTGGACAGCAACTATGGCTACACCTTC.

This clone has more than one count but fewer than ten. The chain recombines TRBV14 with TRBJ1-3; D is unresolved. V was clipped by 1 base and J by 0 bases, with 13 bases between them. Germline V lookup: CDR1 SGHDN, CDR2 FVKESK. The CDR3 consists of 17 residues. The CDR3 protein is CASSQVGYTSSGNTIYF. In DNA form, the CDR3 reads TGTGCCAGCAGCCAAGTCGGGTACACGAGCTCTGGAAACACCATATATTTT.

This clone was seen a handful of times. The rearrangement uses TRBV11-1 and TRBJ1-5; D not resolved. CDR1 and CDR2 (germline): SGHAT, FQDESV (reference sequence). The CDR3 has 13 amino acids. V lost 1 base to trimming and J lost 5 bases, with 6 bases between them. This CDR3 is CASSLGVYQPQHF. The CDR3 bases are TGTGCCAGCAGCTTAGGGGTATATCAGCCCCAGCATTTT. The full variable domain, its missing parts supplied by reference TRBV11-1 and TRBJ1-5, is EAEVAQSPRYKITEKSQAVAFWCDPISGHATLYWYRQILGQGPELLVQFQDESVVDDSQLPKDRFSAERLKGVDSTLKIQPAELGDSAMYLCASSLGVYQPQHFGDGTRLSIL.

This clone was found a few times. V usage is TRBV9 and J usage is TRBJ2-1, with D perhaps matching TRBD1 or TRBD2 (5 bases each). CDR3 length: 15 amino acids. Germline values: CDR1 SGDLS, CDR2 YYNGEE. V lost 4 bases and J lost 6, with 17 bases in between. In DNA, the CDR3 is TGTGCCAGCAGCCCCGAGGGGCTAGGGGCCAATGAGCAGTTCTTC. Protein product: CASSPEGLGANEQFF.

This clone appeared a few times. The chain links TRBV27 to TRBJ1-2, with unresolved D. Trimming shortened V by 8 bases and J by 3 bases, and 16 bases separated the two germline ends. Per the germline V gene, CDR1 is MNHEY and CDR2 is SMNVEV (reference sequence). The CDR3 has 14 residues. CDR3 nucleotides: TGTGCCAGCCGAGAGGACGGACGGGACTATGGCTACACCTTC. Its translation is CASREDGRDYGYTF.

This clone was detected a few times. The rearrangement joins TRBV6-6 to TRBJ1-5; a possible D gene is TRBD1 (5 bases). This CDR3 is built from 12 residues. With 9 bases removed from V and 7 bases from J, the gap between germline ends came to 13 bases. Germline CDR1 reads MNHNY; CDR2 reads SVGAGI (reference sequence). CDR3 residues: CASRGGEQPQHF. CDR3 bases: TGTGCCAGTCGGGGGGGGGAACAGCCCCAGCATTTT.

This clone has just a few counts. The rearrangement uses TRBV7-9 and TRBJ2-7; 9 bases fit TRBD2. CDR1 and CDR2 (germline): SEHNR, FQNEAQ (reference sequence). Trimming took 2 bases from V and 5 from J; bases not matched to a gene: 4. The CDR3 loop spans 14 amino acids. CDR3 DNA sequence: TGTGCCAGCAGCTTACTAGCGGGATCCAACGAGCAGTACTTC. This codes for CASSLLAGSNEQYF.

This clone was found a few times. The V gene is TRBV20-1, the J gene TRBJ1-2, with D unresolved. The CDR3 consists of 11 residues. The V end lost 3 bases, the J end lost 7 bases, and 9 bases lay between the germline ends. Germline-derived CDR1 and CDR2 are DFQATT and SNEGSKA (reference sequence). The CDR3 protein is CSASKVVGYTF. The CDR3, as DNA: TGCAGTGCTAGTAAGGTCGTTGGCTACACCTTC.

This clone was detected only a few times. The chain uses TRBV7-9 and TRBJ1-1; weak D call: TRBD1 (5 bases). Trimming cost V 5 bases and J 11 bases, with 21 bases left between them. This CDR3 has 14 residues. The germline CDR1 and CDR2 sequences are SEHNR and FQNEAQ (reference sequence). CDR3 region: CASSPSGPLFRAFF. CDR3 nucleotides: TGTGCCAGCAGCCCCTCGGGGCCCTTATTTCGGGCTTTCTTT.

This clone was recorded once. The V call is TRBV6-5, the J call TRBJ1-5, with D perhaps TRBD1 (6 bases). The germline V gene encodes CDR1 MNHEY and CDR2 SVGAGI. Between the trimmed V and J ends, which lost 4 bases and 6 bases, there was a span of 19 bases. The CDR3 covers 16 residues. The CDR3 sequence: CASSSSTARGAQPQHF. CDR3 nucleotides: TGTGCCAGCAGTTCCTCGACAGCGAGGGGGGCTCAGCCCCAGCATTTT.

The chain links TRBV21-1 to TRBJ2-3; no DNA check was done on the table's D call, TRBD1. TRBV21-1 is a pseudogene. This CDR3 comprises 19 residues. The CDR3 loop is CASSPKGWDRAASTDTQYF. CDR3 nucleotides: TGTGCCAGCAGCCCGAAAGGCTGGGACAGAGCCGCTAGCACAGATACGCAGTATTTT.

The V and J genes are TRBV5-4 and TRBJ2-1; TRBD2 matches at 12 bases. From germline, CDR1 is SGHNT and CDR2 YYREEE (reference sequence). Trimming at V came to 4 bases and at J to 6 bases, leaving 5 bases not matched to a gene. The CDR3 covers 15 residues. In DNA, the CDR3 is TGTGCCAGCAGCGCGACTAGCGGGAGTCGCAATGAGCAGTTCTTC. Translation gives CASSATSGSRNEQFF.

The chain carries TRBV10-3 and TRBJ1-2; D remains ambiguous. V was clipped by 0 bases and J by 5 bases, with 13 bases between them. In germline, CDR1 is ENHRY, CDR2 SYGVKD. CDR3 length: 15 residues. The CDR3 region has the DNA TGTGCCATCAGTGAGTCGACGCCCCAGTTATATGGCTACACCTTC. Residues: CAISESTPQLYGYTF.

The genes are TRBV7-9 and TRBJ2-1, with D perhaps matching TRBD2 (6 bases). This CDR3 has 17 amino acids. Per the germline V gene, CDR1 is SEHNR and CDR2 is FQNEAQ (reference sequence). The V end was cut by 2 bases, the J end by 0 bases, with 14 bases between. CDR3 region: CASSLPGLTSSYNEQFF. The CDR3 DNA follows: TGTGCCAGCAGCTTACCGGGACTCACTAGCTCCTACAATGAGCAGTTCTTC.

Note on this clone: The same CDR3 can be traced to other DNA sequences in this sample. CDR3 nucleotides: TGTGCCAGCAGCTTAGAAGGGTACGAGCAGTACTTC. This sequence encodes CASSLEGYEQYF. This sequence joins TRBV11-2 and TRBJ2-7, with D hard to call. This CDR3 contains 12 residues. Germline lookup yields CDR1 SGHAT and CDR2 FQNNGV. V lost 0 bases and J lost 4, with 4 bases in between.

This clone showed up just a few times. This chain uses TRBV5-5 with TRBJ2-1; D not certain. CDR3 size: 14 residues. CDR1 is SGHKS, CDR2 YYEKEE, per germline (reference sequence). V was trimmed by 4 bases and J by 0 bases, leaving 8 bases between them. The CDR3, as DNA: TGTGCCAGCAGCCCCAGCCTCTCCTACAATGAGCAGTTCTTC. This encodes CASSPSLSYNEQFF.

This clone was seen a handful of times. The chain links TRBV28 to TRBJ1-1; 10 bases map to TRBD1. Germline-derived CDR1 and CDR2 are MDHEN and SYDVKM. The junction had 2 bases not matched to a gene; V was cut back by 6 bases and J by 1 base. The CDR3 length is 14 residues. The CDR3 coding sequence is TGTGCCAGCAGGGGGGACAGGGGGAACACTGAAGCTTTCTTT. Its protein is CASRGDRGNTEAFF.

V is TRBV29-1 and J is TRBJ1-1; D is perhaps TRBD1 (6 bases). Per germline, CDR1 SQVTM and CDR2 ANQGSEA. V lost 1 base, J lost 4 bases, and 10 bases lay in between. The CDR3 is 13 residues long. The DNA of the CDR3 is TGCAGCGTTGAAGGGACAGAAGGCACTGAAGCTTTCTTT. Its translation: CSVEGTEGTEAFF.

The rearrangement joins TRBV2 to TRBJ2-7; TRBD1 or TRBD2 may be the D gene (7 bases each). V lost 7 bases and J 3 bases, leaving 16 bases between the germline ends. This CDR3 spans 14 amino acids. Germline lookup yields CDR1 SNHLY and CDR2 FYNNEI. CDR3 residues: CASTPQGGSYEQYF. DNA of the CDR3: TGTGCCAGCACTCCCCAGGGGGGGAGCTACGAGCAGTACTTC.

The gene calls are TRBV2 and TRBJ1-2; D is unresolved. The germline V gene has CDR1 SNHLY and CDR2 FYNNEI. V was trimmed by 4 bases and J by 8 bases, leaving 17 bases between them. The CDR3 runs 14 residues. The CDR3 DNA sequence: TGTGCCAGCAGTGCTCAGCCCGTCGTTAAGGGCTACACCTTC. Translating gives CASSAQPVVKGYTF.

This clone came up a few times. This chain connects TRBV28 to TRBJ2-1; 11 positions match TRBD2. Germline lookup yields CDR1 MDHEN and CDR2 SYDVKM. This CDR3 spans 15 amino acids. V dropped 2 bases and J dropped 13; count of bases not matched to a gene: 10. The DNA for the CDR3 is TGTGCCAGCAGTTTACTAGCGGGAGGTTTAGATCGTCAGTTCTTC. Protein: CASSLLAGGLDRQFF.

The chain is built from TRBV15 and TRBJ2-1; 8 bases line up with TRBD1. V lost 1 base and J lost 5; bases outside the gene matches: 7. CDR1 is LNHNV and CDR2 is YYDKDF in the germline V gene (reference sequence). This CDR3 region has 16 residues. The CDR3 DNA reads as TGTGCCACCAGCAGAGCGATGGACAGGGCGGACAATGAGCAGTTCTTC. It specifies CATSRAMDRADNEQFF.

About this clone itself: This sample also contains other DNA sequences that code for the same CDR3. The chain has TRBV9 and TRBJ1-2; D is undetermined. V was pared by 0 bases and J by 2 bases, with 5 bases between. This CDR3 has 13 amino acids. In germline, CDR1 is SGDLS, CDR2 YYNGEE. As DNA, the CDR3 is TGTGCCAGCAGCGTAGTGCAGAACTATGGCTACACCTTC. Its translation: CASSVVQNYGYTF.

This clone has a single count. The chain joins TRBV6-5 to TRBJ2-6; a weak D match, TRBD1 (6 bases). Germline lookup yields CDR1 MNHEY and CDR2 SVGAGI. This CDR3 comprises 14 residues. The V end lost 6 bases, the J end lost 5 bases, and 11 bases lay between the germline ends. The CDR3 reads CASRDSWWANVLTF. The CDR3 DNA is TGTGCCAGCAGGGACAGTTGGTGGGCCAACGTCCTGACTTTC.

The table lists this clone with a few counts. This chain links TRBV2 with TRBJ1-5; D remains unclear. Trimming removed 4 bases at V and 3 bases at J, with 13 bases between. The CDR3 covers 15 residues. Germline V gives CDR1 SNHLY, CDR2 FYNNEI. In DNA, the CDR3 is TGTGCCAGCAGTGGGGTTAAGAGGAACAATCAGCCCCAGCATTTT. This translates into CASSGVKRNNQPQHF.

The sample holds a few counts of this clone. V usage is TRBV2 and J usage is TRBJ2-5, with a weak D call TRBD1 (6 bases). The germline V gene encodes CDR1 SNHLY and CDR2 FYNNEI. This CDR3 has 12 amino acids. V lost 8 bases and J lost 5, with 12 bases in between. The CDR3 DNA sequence: TGTGCCAGCCTCAGCAGGGGCGAGACCCAGTACTTC. It is translated as CASLSRGETQYF. The full variable domain, rest sourced from reference TRBV2 and TRBJ2-5, is EPEVTQTPSHQVTQMGQEVILRCVPISNHLYFYWYRQILGQKVEFLVSFYNNEISEKSEIFDDQFSVERPDGSNFTLKIRSTKLEDSAMYFCASLSRGETQYFGPGTRLLVL.

This clone was seen only a few times. This sequence joins TRBV6-6 and TRBJ2-7; a possible D gene is TRBD1 (6 bases). The CDR3 length is 13 residues. The germline V and J ends were trimmed by 6 bases and 2 bases, with 11 bases remaining between them. Germline V gene data show CDR1 as MNHNY and CDR2 as SVGAGI (reference sequence). The CDR3 DNA reads TGTGCCAGCAGCATCTCAGGGGCCTACGAGCAGTACTTC. Translating it yields CASSISGAYEQYF.

This clone was counted only a few times. This sequence joins TRBV29-1 and TRBJ2-2, with D perhaps matching TRBD2 (6 bases). Looked up from germline, CDR1 is SQVTM and CDR2 is ANQGSEA. This CDR3 is 13 amino acids long. Trimming took off 4 bases at V and 0 bases at J, with 6 bases between the two ends. CDR3 in amino acids: CSVGLANTGELFF. In nucleotides, the CDR3 is TGCAGCGTTGGACTAGCGAACACCGGGGAGCTGTTTTTT.

The chain links TRBV5-1 to TRBJ2-5; 8 bases line up with TRBD1. The germline V gene has CDR1 SGHRS and CDR2 YFSETQ. The length of the CDR3 is 15 residues. V shed 7 bases and J 5 bases; nucleotides not matched to a gene: 13. CDR3 DNA sequence: TGCGCCAGCGGGACTGCACCGGACAGGGCGGAGACCCAGTACTTC. Residues: CASGTAPDRAETQYF.

There are a few counts of this clone. The CDR3 spells CASRRRQGSYNEQFF. CDR3 nucleotide sequence: TGTGCCAGCAGACGTCGACAGGGATCCTACAATGAGCAGTTCTTC. The chain couples TRBV6-5 to TRBJ2-1; 7 bases align to TRBD1. The CDR3 is 15 amino acids. Germline V gene sequence: CDR1 MNHEY, CDR2 SVGAGI. Trimming removed 6 bases from V and 1 base from J; junction bases left unmatched: 6.